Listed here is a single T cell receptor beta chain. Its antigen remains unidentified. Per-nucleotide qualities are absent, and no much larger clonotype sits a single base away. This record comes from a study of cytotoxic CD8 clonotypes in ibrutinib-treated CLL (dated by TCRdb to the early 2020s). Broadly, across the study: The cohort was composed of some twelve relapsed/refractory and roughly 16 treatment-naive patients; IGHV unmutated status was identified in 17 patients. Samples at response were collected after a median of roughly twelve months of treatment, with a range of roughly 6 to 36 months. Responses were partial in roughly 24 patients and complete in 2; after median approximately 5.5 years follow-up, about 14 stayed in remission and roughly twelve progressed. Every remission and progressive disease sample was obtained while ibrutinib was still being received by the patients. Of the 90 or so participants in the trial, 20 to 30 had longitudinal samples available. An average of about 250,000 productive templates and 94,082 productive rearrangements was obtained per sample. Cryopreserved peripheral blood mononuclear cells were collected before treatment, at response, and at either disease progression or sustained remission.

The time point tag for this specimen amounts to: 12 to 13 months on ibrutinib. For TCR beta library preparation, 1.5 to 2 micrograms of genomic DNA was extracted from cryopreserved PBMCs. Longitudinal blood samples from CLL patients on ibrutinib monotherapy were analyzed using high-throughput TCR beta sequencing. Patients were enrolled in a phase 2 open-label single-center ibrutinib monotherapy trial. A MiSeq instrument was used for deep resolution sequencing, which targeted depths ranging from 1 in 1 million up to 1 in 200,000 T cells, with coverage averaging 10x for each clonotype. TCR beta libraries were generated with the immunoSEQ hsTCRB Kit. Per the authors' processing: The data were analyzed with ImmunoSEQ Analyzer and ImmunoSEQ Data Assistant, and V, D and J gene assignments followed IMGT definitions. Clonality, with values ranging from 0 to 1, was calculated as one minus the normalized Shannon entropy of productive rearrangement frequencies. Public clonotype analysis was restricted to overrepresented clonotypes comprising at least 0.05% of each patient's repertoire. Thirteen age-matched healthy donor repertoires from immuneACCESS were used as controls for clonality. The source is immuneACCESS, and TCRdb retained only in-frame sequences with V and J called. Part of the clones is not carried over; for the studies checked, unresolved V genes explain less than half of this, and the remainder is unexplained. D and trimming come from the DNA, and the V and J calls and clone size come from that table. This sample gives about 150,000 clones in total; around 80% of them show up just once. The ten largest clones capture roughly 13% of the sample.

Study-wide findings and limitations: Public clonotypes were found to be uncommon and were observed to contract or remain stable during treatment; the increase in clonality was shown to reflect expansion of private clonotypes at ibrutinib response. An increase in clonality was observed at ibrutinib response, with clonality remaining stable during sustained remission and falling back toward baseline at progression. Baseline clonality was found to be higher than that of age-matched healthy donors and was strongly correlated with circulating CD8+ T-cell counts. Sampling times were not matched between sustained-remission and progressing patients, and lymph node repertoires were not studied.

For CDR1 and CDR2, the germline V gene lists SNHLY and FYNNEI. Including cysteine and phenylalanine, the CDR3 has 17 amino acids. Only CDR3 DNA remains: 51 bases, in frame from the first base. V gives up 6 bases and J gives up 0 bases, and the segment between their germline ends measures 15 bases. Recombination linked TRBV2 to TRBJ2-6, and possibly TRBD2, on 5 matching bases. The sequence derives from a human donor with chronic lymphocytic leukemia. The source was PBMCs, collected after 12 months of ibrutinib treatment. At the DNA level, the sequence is TGTGCCAGCAGAGCCCCGGGGTCTAACTCTGGGGCCAACGTCCTGACTTTC. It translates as CASRAPGSNSGANVLTF.